This entry lists 5 T cell receptor beta chains sequenced from one sample in a study of CD8+CD57+ T cells in acquired aplastic anemia. All patients picked for sequencing had shown, by flow cytometry, an expansion of CD8+CD57+ cells. Genomic DNA templated the TCR beta VDJ and CDR3 profiling. MiXCR was run by TCRdb on the reads, yielding one entry per CDR3 protein. The table shows about 40,000 distinct CDR3 sequences, with 63% occurring only once. The sequencing sample was made of sorted CD4+, CD8+, or CD8+CD57+ T cells (not recorded which) from PBMCs. These receptors originate from a human donor with aplastic anemia.

In this sample, this clonotype turned up a few times. It may be a read error: a sequence one base away is much more abundant. The chain recombines TRBV9 with TRBJ1-1; D remains unclear. This CDR3 region has 18 residues. Germline V gives CDR1 SGDLS, CDR2 YYNGEE. The CDR3 region has the DNA TGTGCCAGCAGCATAGAGAACGTAGGCGGCGGGGTGAACGCTGAAGCTTTCTTT. Translated: CASSIENVGGGVNAEAFF.

There are a few counts of this clonotype. The chain is built from TRBV2 and TRBJ1-5, with D hard to call. CDR3 length: 13 amino acids. CDR1 and CDR2 (germline): SNHLY, FYNNEI. The V end was cut by 1 base, the J end by 7 bases, with 8 bases between. The CDR3 is CASSEGRRQPQHF. For the CDR3, the DNA is TGTGCCAGCAGTGAAGGGCGGCGACAGCCCCAGCATTTT.

This clonotype was recorded once. The rearrangement links TRBV6-5 to TRBJ2-1; D perhaps matches TRBD1 (6 bases). CDR1 and CDR2 (germline): MNHEY, SVGAGI. Trimming removed 4 bases from V and 6 bases from J, with 13 bases in between. This CDR3 has 14 amino acids. The CDR3 DNA follows: TGTGCCAGCAGTTTGAGACAGGTTGGCAATGAGCAGTTCTTC. Translating it yields CASSLRQVGNEQFF.

This chain links TRBV2 with TRBJ2-5; 7 nucleotides line up with TRBD1. This CDR3 contains 14 residues. Germline loops: CDR1 SNHLY, CDR2 FYNNEI. The V segment lost 7 bases and the J segment 5 bases; nucleotides outside the gene matches: 10. The CDR3 region has the DNA TGTGCCAGCAAACTCAGGGGGTCCTGGGAGACCCAGTACTTC. This sequence encodes CASKLRGSWETQYF.

This clonotype was recorded at least ten times. The chain employs TRBV29-1 and TRBJ2-7, with 8 positions matching TRBD1. This CDR3 has 16 amino acids. V lost 4 bases, J lost 2 bases, and 13 bases stayed unmatched. In germline, CDR1 is SQVTM, CDR2 ANQGSEA. The CDR3 is CSVVGFDRGETYEQYF. The CDR3 DNA is TGCAGCGTTGTTGGTTTCGACAGGGGCGAAACCTACGAGCAGTACTTC.